This T cell receptor beta chain is from a study of blood T cell repertoires in COVID-19 (TCRdb year 2020). Some background on the complete study: Samples from collaborators originated in the United States, Italy and Spain and spanned both the acute and convalescent phases of COVID-19. Nearly every sample came with metadata listing a de-identified subject ID, COVID-19 status, age in years and sex. Deeply sampled blood TCRbeta repertoires from subjects exposed to, actively infected with, or recovered from COVID-19 were included in the dataset. The repertoires were released in a freely available public database meant as a resource for research on the immune response to SARS-CoV-2. Where available, HLA class I and class II types were taken from metadata supplied by the sample provider and were not determined by assay-based typing. The samples were drawn from the first 160 participants of the ongoing ImmuneRACE study and from over a thousand subjects provided by 6 global collaborators. The material from the prospective study consisted of cDNA or gDNA derived from T cells, B-cell-depleted T cells, or PBMCs. Beyond this particular receptor, the publication reports: How much clinical and demographic metadata was included differed by source and by participant, and the metadata was provided uncurated.

The immunoSEQ Assay, a bias-controlled multiplex PCR, was used to amplify TCRbeta CDR3 regions from genomic DNA. Processing in the source paper ran as follows. Within the assay, amplification of reference gene primers was used to estimate how many nucleated cells each sample contained. To quantify the absolute abundance of each unique TCRbeta CDR3 rearrangement, sequence reads were collapsed and filtered. Productive Simpson clonality was computed per sample as the square root of Simpson's diversity index over productive rearrangements. Entries here come from immuneACCESS through TCRdb and include only in-frame sequences with V and J called. Some clones fail to appear in such tables; in the studies checked, an unresolved V gene covers under half of the shortfall, and the cause of the remainder is unknown. That table gives V, J and clone size, and the DNA gave D and trimming. The sample includes under 150,000 clones, with 70% to 90% observed a single time. 25% to 30% of the sample is in the top ten clones.

CDR1 is given as LNHDA and CDR2 as SQIVND, both from the germline V gene (reference sequence). Relative to germline, V is 6 bases shorter and J is 0 bases shorter, with 18 bases between their ends. The CDR3 sequence holds 18 residues, the cysteine and phenylalanine included. Only the CDR3 region is kept as DNA, spanning 54 bases read in frame from base 1. Each collaborating institution followed its own protocols to collect whole blood in K2EDTA tubes. Collaborator samples were shipped for TCRbeta analysis as frozen whole blood, isolated PBMCs, or DNA extracted from either sample type. Regarding this clone: The specificity of this receptor is unknown. Per-base quality was not reported, and no clone a single base away is much larger than it.

Recombination joined TRBV19 with TRBJ2-6; the best D guess is TRBD1, with 6 bases matching. The sample was peripheral blood. The receptor's source is a human donor in a cohort sampled during active COVID-19. The CDR3 amino acid sequence is: CASSLFRGPGSGANVLTF. The base sequence is TGTGCCAGTAGCCTCTTCAGGGGCCCTGGCTCTGGGGCCAACGTCCTGACTTTC.